This T cell receptor beta chain is from a study of T cell responses to AZD1222 COVID-19 vaccine. Notes on the study in general: Spike-specific TCR breadth and depth grew following two AZD1222 doses. The sample set comprised mostly white British donors with more females, and clonal diversity was possibly underestimated. Every sample of the repertoires postdated the peak T cell response. Mapped onto spike, vaccine-associated CD4 TCRs spanned it and were dominant at 160-218 and 743-854.

Turning to this clone: Its cognate antigen is unknown.

Measured with immunoSEQ multiplex PCR; TCRdb has only the in-frame clones, and not every one. Of about 110,000 clones in the sample, around 80% are singletons; the top ten hold less than 5%. The junction had 9 bases not matched to a gene; V was cut back by 3 bases and J by 7 bases. The CDR3 consists of 15 residues. CDR1 is SGHRS and CDR2 is YFSETQ in the germline V gene. The origin of this receptor is an adult in good health. Material: peripheral blood, obtained on day 0 of AZD1222 vaccination. J is TRBJ2-1 and V is TRBV5-1, with 8 nucleotides matching TRBD2. DNA of the CDR3: TGCGCCAGCAGCTCCTGGGGTAGCGGGGAGAATGAGCAGTTCTTC. It yields the protein CASSSWGSGENEQFF. Together with reference TRBV5-1 and TRBJ2-1, the CDR3 gives the full variable domain: KAGVTQTPRYLIKTRGQQVTLSCSPISGHRSVSWYQQTPGQGLQFLFEYFSETQRNKGNFPGRFSGRQFSNSRSEMNVSTLELGDSALYLCASSSWGSGENEQFFGPGTRLTVL.